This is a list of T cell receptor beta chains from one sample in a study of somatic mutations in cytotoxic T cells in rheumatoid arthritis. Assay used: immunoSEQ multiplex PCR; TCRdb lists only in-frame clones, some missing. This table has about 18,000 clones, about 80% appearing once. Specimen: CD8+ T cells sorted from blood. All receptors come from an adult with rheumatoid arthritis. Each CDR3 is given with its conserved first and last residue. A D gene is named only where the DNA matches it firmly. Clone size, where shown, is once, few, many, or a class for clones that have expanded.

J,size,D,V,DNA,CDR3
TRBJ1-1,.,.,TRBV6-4,TGTGCCAGCAGTCGGGAAGCCGGCACTGAAGCTTTCTTT,CASSREAGTEAFF
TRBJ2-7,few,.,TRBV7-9,TGTGCCAGCACCCAAGGGGCGTGGGAGCAGTACTTC,CASTQGAWEQYF
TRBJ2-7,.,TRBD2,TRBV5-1,TGCGCCAGCAGCTGGGGACTAGCGGGTTCCTACGAGCAGTACTTC,CASSWGLAGSYEQYF
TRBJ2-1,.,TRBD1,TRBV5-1,TGCGCCAGCAGCACGGGGACAGGGGAATTCTTC,CASSTGTGEFF
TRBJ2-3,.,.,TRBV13,TGTGCCAGCAGTCGTCCTCGGGATACGCAGTATTTT,CASSRPRDTQYF
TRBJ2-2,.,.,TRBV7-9,TGTGCCTGGCCGGGGCGATCCGGGGAGCTGTTTTTT,CAWPGRSGELFF
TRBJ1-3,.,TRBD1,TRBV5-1,TGCGCCAGCAGCCTGGGGGACAGGGGATTGGAAGCTGGAAACACCATATATTTT,CASSLGDRGLEAGNTIYF
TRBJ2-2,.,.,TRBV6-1,TGTGCCTCGGTGTTGAACACCGGGGAGCTGTTTTTT,CASVLNTGELFF
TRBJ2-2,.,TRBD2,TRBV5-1,TGCGCCAGCAGCTTGTGGACTAGTCCCGGGGAGCTGTTTTTT,CASSLWTSPGELFF
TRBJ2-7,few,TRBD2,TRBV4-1,TGCGCCAGCAGCCAAGTGGTCACTAGCGAGCTCTACGAGCAGTACTTC,CASSQVVTSELYEQYF
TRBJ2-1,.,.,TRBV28,TGTGCCAGCAGCCCATATATGTACGGAGGGGTCCATGAGCAGTTCTTC,CASSPYMYGGVHEQFF
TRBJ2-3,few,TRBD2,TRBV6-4,TGTGCCAGCAGTGCTAGCGGGGGGGCCGATACGCAGTATTTT,CASSASGGADTQYF
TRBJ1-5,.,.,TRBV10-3,TGTGCCATCAGTGAGTCAAGGGGCCCAGGTCAGCCCCAGCATTTT,CAISESRGPGQPQHF
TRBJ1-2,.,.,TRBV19,TGTGCCAGTAGTATAGGCCGGACCTATGGCTACACCTTC,CASSIGRTYGYTF
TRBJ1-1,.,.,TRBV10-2,TGCGCCAGCAGGGACTTTAACACTGAAGCTTTCTTT,CASRDFNTEAFF
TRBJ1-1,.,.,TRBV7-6,TGTGCCAGCAGCGGAAAGGAGGGGAACACTGAAGCTTTCTTT,CASSGKEGNTEAFF
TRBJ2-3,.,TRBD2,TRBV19,TGTGCCAGTAGTGGGCCTAGCGGGGGGGCCGCAGATACGCAGTATTTT,CASSGPSGGAADTQYF
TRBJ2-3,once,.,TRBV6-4,TGTGCCAGCAGTGATTCCAAGGGTTCGCCAGATACGCAGTATTTT,CASSDSKGSPDTQYF
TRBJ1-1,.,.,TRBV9,TGTGCCAGCAGCGGGTGGAACACTGAAGCTTTCTTT,CASSGWNTEAFF
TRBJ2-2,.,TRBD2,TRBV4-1,TGCGCCAGCAGTCCCTGGACTAGCGGGAGAGCGGGAGGGGAGCTGTTTTTT,CASSPWTSGRAGGELFF
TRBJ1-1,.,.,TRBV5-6,TGTGCCAGCAGCTTGGGCTACAAGGAACTGAATGAAGCTTTCTTT,CASSLGYKELNEAFF
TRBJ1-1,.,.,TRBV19,TGTGCCAGTAGTATTCTCGGGAGTGTAGGCACTGAAGCTTTCTTT,CASSILGSVGTEAFF
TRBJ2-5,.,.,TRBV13,TGTGCCAGCAGCTTCAGGGGGGCACAAGAGACCCAGTACTTC,CASSFRGAQETQYF
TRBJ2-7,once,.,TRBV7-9,TGTGCCAGCAGCTTAACTTCCTACGAGCAGTACTTC,CASSLTSYEQYF
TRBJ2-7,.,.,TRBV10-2,TGCGCCAGCAGTGAGGGATCCTACGAGCAGTACTTC,CASSEGSYEQYF
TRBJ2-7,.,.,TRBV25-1,TGTGCCAGCAGTGTAGGAACCTACGAGCAGTACTTC,CASSVGTYEQYF
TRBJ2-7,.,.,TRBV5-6,TGTGCCAGCAGCTTGACCAGCGGGGAGCAGTACTTC,CASSLTSGEQYF
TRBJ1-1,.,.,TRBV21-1,TGTGCCAGCCCCAAGGGGGAGAACACTGAAGCTTTCTTT,CASPKGENTEAFF
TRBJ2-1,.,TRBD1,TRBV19,TGTGCCAGTAGCAGGGACAGGGAGATGCAGTTCTTC,CASSRDREMQFF
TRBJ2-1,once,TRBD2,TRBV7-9,TGTGCCAGCAGCTTTGGGCCCCCGGGTAGCGGGAGGTCTGATGAGCAGTTCTTC,CASSFGPPGSGRSDEQFF